A single T cell receptor beta chain is shown here with its context. Antigen specificity is unknown. Germline values: CDR1 SGHNT, CDR2 YENEEA. J gave up 10 bases and V 2 bases, and 9 bases lay outside the gene matches. This CDR3 is 15 amino acids long. The data originate from a study of shared clonotypes between healthy human individuals. Points from the study as a whole: Naive CD4 clonotypes were shared across several donors at roughly 5.5%.

Clones were sequenced by immunoSEQ multiplex PCR, and TCRdb holds only the in-frame ones, with some missing. The sample has 2 million to 2.5 million clones; over 90% are singletons. The source material was naive CD4+ T cells from PBMCs. Specified subset: CD45RA+ positively selected. The origin of this receptor is a man younger than 35 in good health. Some clones in this sample may be carry-over from other donors' samples. The chain employs TRBV11-3 and TRBJ2-3; 10 bases match TRBD2. CDR3 loop: CASSLSGRAGSAQYF. CDR3 DNA: TGTGCCAGCAGCTTAAGCGGGAGGGCCGGGTCAGCGCAGTATTTT.